These T cell receptor beta chains were read from a single sample in a study of cytomegalovirus exposure and HLA in healthy donors. The data were produced by immunoSEQ multiplex PCR, yet TCRdb's version contains in-frame clones alone and is incomplete. The sample records 160,000 or so clones, around 83% being singletons. The sequencing input was PBMCs. The receptors come from a man in his forties or fifties in good health and CMV-seropositive. Both conserved end residues are part of each CDR3. The D gene is left open where the match is weak. Not every row has a clone size; where given, it reads once, few, many or a size class.

TRBJ2-1	.	TRBV27	TRBD2	TGTGCCAGCAGTTTCGTCCTAGCGGCAGCCGGATACAATGAGCAGTTCTTC	CASSFVLAAAGYNEQFF
TRBJ1-3	once	TRBV12-1	.	TGTGCCAGCAGCTGCCGGAGCTCTGGAAACACCATATATTTT	CASSCRSSGNTIYF
TRBJ2-5	.	TRBV5-1	TRBD1	TGCGCCAGCAGCCCACCCGACAGGGGGAGCACCCAGTACTTC	CASSPPDRGSTQYF
TRBJ2-7	.	TRBV5-1	TRBD2	TGCGCCAGCAGCTTGGTTCCTAGCGGGAGCTCGTACGAGCAGTACTTC	CASSLVPSGSSYEQYF
TRBJ1-2	.	TRBV10-1	TRBD1	TGCGCCAGCAGCCTCGTAATAAGGGACAGGGTCGGACCCCACTACACCTTC	CASSLVIRDRVGPHYTF
TRBJ2-7	.	TRBV27	.	TGTGCCAGCAGGAGTACCGGGACTCCCGCCTACGAGCAGTACTTC	CASRSTGTPAYEQYF
TRBJ1-1	.	TRBV7-9	TRBD1	TGTGCCAGCAGCCTACCCTCCCGGGACAGGGCCTTGAACACTGAAGCTTTCTTT	CASSLPSRDRALNTEAFF
TRBJ2-5	few	TRBV28	.	TGTGCCAGCACCTCCGCCGGGAGCTACCAAGAGACCCAGTACTTC	CASTSAGSYQETQYF
TRBJ2-7	.	TRBV9	TRBD2	TGTGCCAGCAGCGTAGAGGGACTAGCGGGGTACGAGCAGTACTTC	CASSVEGLAGYEQYF
TRBJ2-7	.	TRBV7-9	TRBD2	TGTGCCAGCAGCTCCGGGACTAGCGTCTACGAGCAGTACTTC	CASSSGTSVYEQYF
TRBJ2-7	.	TRBV29-1	TRBD2	TGCAGCGTTGAAGAGGCTAGCGGGGTAGATTACGAGCAGTACTTC	CSVEEASGVDYEQYF
TRBJ1-4	.	TRBV30	.	TGTGCCTGGAGTGACGGGATTAATGAAAAACTGTTTTTT	CAWSDGINEKLFF
TRBJ1-2	.	TRBV9	TRBD1	TGTGCCAGCAGGAAGACAGGGAGCTACACCTTC	CASRKTGSYTF
TRBJ2-1	.	TRBV2	.	TGTGCCAGCAGTTATAGTAATGAGCAGTTCTTC	CASSYSNEQFF
TRBJ2-1	.	TRBV9	TRBD1	TGTGCCAGCAGCGTAGTTGGTTATCGGACAGGGAACTACAATGAGCAGTTCTTC	CASSVVGYRTGNYNEQFF
TRBJ2-7	.	TRBV27	TRBD2	TGTGCCAGCAGTACCGTAGCGGGGGCCTCCTACGAGCAGTACTTC	CASSTVAGASYEQYF
TRBJ2-3	once	TRBV12-5	.	TGTGCTAGTGGTTTGGGGGGGCCCACAGATACGCAGTATTTT	CASGLGGPTDTQYF
TRBJ2-7	.	TRBV19	TRBD2	TGTGCCAGTAAGGAGGCTAGCGGGGTATCCTACGAGCAGTACTTC	CASKEASGVSYEQYF
TRBJ1-4	.	TRBV7-9	.	TGTGCCAGCAGCCCGGCGGGGGGCGGTGAAAAACTGTTTTTT	CASSPAGGGEKLFF
TRBJ2-7	few	TRBV7-9	.	TGTGCCAGCAGCTTAGGAGGGTCGTACGACGAGCAGTACTTC	CASSLGGSYDEQYF
TRBJ2-2	.	TRBV19	.	TGTGCCAGTAGACGAGGAACGGCGGCGGTCACCGGGGAGCTGTTTTTT	CASRRGTAAVTGELFF
TRBJ2-7	.	TRBV2	.	TGTGCCAGCAGTGGGAGGGGGCCCCTCTCCTACGAGCAGTACTTC	CASSGRGPLSYEQYF
TRBJ2-1	.	TRBV6-5	TRBD2	TGTGCCAGCAGTTACTCCAGACTAGCGATCTACAATGAGCAGTTCTTC	CASSYSRLAIYNEQFF
TRBJ2-4	.	TRBV4-3	.	TGCGCCAGCAGCCAAGTCGAGGGGGGGCTAGCCAAAAACATTCAGTACTTC	CASSQVEGGLAKNIQYF